This is a list of T cell receptor beta chains from one sample in a study of tumor-infiltrating lymphocytes in primary liver carcinoma. TCRdb re-called the multiplex PCR reads with MiXCR, one entry per CDR3 protein. Seen here are about 190,000 distinct CDR3 sequences, about 85% observed once, and the top ten hold around 18%. Sequencing used tumor tissue from primary liver carcinoma. All receptors derive from a man between 35 and 55 years old with primary liver carcinoma and hepatitis B virus infection. Each CDR3 is given with its conserved first and last residue. The D gene is left open where the match is weak. Expanded clones get a size class; other rows say once, few or many, or leave the size out.

length,V,J,size,D,DNA,CDR3
13,TRBV29-1,TRBJ2-7,NA,NA,TGCAAAGTTGAGTCGCAGGGGAACGGCGAGCAGTACTTC,CKVESQGNGEQYF
15,TRBV11-1,TRBJ1-1,NA,TRBD1,TGTGCCAGCAGTCCGCGACAGGGTCGGAACGCTGAAGTTTTCTTT,CASSPRQGRNAEVFF
17,TRBV11-1,TRBJ2-4,NA,TRBD2,TGTGTCAGCAACTCTCCCGGGACTAGCGGGACCAAAAGCATTCAGTACTTC,CVSNSPGTSGTKSIQYF
18,TRBV29-1,TRBJ1-2,NA,NA,NA,CILGAPTGTQVANYGCTF
16,TRBV5-1,TRBJ2-1,few,NA,TGCGCCAGCAGCTTGGTGGCCAGCGCAACCTACAATGAGCAGTTCTTC,CASSLVASATYNEQFF
13,TRBV12-3/TRBV12-4,TRBJ2-3,once,NA,TGTGCCATCGGCCTTCGGCCTCATCAGCCCCAGTATTTT,CAIGLRPHQPQYF
14,TRBV29-1,TRBJ2-3,NA,NA,TGCAGCTTCGTAGCCGGAGGCAGTGGTGATGCGCAGTATTTT,CSFVAGGSGDAQYF
12,TRBV29-1,TRBJ2-7,NA,TRBD1,TGCAGCGGGACAGCCCACAGGGGCGAGCAATACTTC,CSGTAHRGEQYF
14,TRBV5-4,TRBJ2-7,NA,NA,TGTGCCAACAACTTGGCCGGTTTCTCCTACGAGCAGTACTTC,CANNLAGFSYEQYF
13,TRBV6-5,TRBJ2-7,NA,NA,TGTGCCAGCACGTCCCATAAGGGGGGCGAGCAGTACTTC,CASTSHKGGEQYF
14,TRBV19,TRBJ1-1,NA,TRBD1,TGTGCCAGTAGTATTTACAGGGGGACCGCTGAAGCCTTCTTT,CASSIYRGTAEAFF
12,TRBV2,TRBJ2-7,NA,NA,TGTGCCAGCAACGGCGTCTCCTACGAGCAGTACTTC,CASNGVSYEQYF
15,TRBV11-2,TRBJ2-3,NA,NA,TGTGCCAGCAGAAGAAGTACAGGGAACACAGAAACGCAGTATTTT,CASRRSTGNTETQYF
13,TRBV11-2,TRBJ1-2,NA,NA,TGTGCCAGCAGCTTGGACAGTGACTATGGATACACCTTC,CASSLDSDYGYTF
15,TRBV9,TRBJ1-5,few,NA,TGTGCCAGCAGCGTAGGAGGGTATAGCAATCAGCCCCAGCATTTT,CASSVGGYSNQPQHF